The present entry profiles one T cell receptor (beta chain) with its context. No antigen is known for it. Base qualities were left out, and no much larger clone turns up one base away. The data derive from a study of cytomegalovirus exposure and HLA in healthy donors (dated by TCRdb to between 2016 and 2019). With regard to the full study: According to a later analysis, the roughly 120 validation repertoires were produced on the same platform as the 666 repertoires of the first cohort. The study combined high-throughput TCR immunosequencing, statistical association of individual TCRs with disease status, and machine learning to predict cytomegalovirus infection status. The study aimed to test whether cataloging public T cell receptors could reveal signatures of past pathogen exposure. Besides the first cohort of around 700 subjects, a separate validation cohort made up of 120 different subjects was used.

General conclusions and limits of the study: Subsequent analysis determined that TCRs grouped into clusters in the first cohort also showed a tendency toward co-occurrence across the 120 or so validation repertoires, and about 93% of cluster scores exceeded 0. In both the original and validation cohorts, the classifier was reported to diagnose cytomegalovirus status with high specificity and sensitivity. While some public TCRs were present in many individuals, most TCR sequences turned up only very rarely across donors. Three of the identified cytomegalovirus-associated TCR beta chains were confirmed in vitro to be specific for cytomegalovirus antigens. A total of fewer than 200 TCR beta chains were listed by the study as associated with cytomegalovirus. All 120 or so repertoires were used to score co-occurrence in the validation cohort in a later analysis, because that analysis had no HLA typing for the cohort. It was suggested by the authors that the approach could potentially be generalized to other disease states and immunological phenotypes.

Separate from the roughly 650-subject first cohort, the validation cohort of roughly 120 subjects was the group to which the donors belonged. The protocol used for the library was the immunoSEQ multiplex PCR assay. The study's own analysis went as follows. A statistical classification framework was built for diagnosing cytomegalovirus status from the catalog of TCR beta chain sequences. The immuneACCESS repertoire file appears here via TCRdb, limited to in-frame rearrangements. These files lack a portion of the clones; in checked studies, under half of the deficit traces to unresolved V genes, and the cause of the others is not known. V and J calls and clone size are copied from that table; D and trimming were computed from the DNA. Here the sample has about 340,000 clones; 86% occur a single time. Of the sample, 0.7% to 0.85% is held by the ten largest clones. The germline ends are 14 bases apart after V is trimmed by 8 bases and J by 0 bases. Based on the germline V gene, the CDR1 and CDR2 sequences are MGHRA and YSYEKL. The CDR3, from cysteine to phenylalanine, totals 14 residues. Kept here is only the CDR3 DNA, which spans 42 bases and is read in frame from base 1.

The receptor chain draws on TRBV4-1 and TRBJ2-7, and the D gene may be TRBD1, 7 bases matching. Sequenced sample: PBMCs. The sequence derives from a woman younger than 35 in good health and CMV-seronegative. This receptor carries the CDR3 CASRQGGNSYEQYF. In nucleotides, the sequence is TGCGCCAGCCGTCAGGGGGGCAACTCCTACGAGCAGTACTTC.